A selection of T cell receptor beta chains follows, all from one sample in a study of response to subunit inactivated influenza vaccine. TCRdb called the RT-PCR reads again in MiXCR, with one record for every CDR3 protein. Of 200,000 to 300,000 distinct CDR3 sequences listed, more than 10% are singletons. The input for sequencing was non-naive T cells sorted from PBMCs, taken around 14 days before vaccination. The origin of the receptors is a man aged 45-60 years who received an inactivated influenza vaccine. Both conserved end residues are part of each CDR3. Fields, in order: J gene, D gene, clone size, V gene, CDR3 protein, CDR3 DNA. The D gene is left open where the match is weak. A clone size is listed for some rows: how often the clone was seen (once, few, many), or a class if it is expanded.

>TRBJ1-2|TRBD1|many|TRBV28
CASSRDSYYGYTF
TGTGCCAGCAGCCGGGACAGCTACTATGGCTACACCTTC
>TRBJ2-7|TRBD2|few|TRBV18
CASSPVYERGTYEQYF
TGTGCCAGCTCACCAGTATATGAGCGGGGAACCTACGAGCAGTACTTC
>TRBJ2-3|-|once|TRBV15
CATSEGSSTDTQYF
TGTGCCACCAGCGAGGGGTCTAGCACAGATACGCAGTATTTT
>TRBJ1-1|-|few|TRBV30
CAWTVGGHNTEAFF
TGTGCCTGGACGGTCGGGGGGCATAACACTGAAGCTTTCTTT
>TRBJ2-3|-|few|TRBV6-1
CASSDGPWGTDTQYF
TGTGCCAGCAGTGACGGACCGTGGGGCACAGATACGCAGTATTTT
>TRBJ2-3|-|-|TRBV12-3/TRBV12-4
CASSRRDPDTQYF
TGTGCCAGCAGCCGGAGGGATCCAGATACGCAGTATTTT
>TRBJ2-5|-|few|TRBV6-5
CASSYSGTTGTTQETQYF
TGTGCCAGCAGTTACTCGGGTACGACCGGGACCACACAAGAGACCCAGTACTTC
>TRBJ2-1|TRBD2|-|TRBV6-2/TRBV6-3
CASSTRTLAGGSYLDEQFF
TGTGCCAGCAGTACTCGAACTTTAGCGGGAGGGTCTTATTTGGATGAGCAGTTCTTC
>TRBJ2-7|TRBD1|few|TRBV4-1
CASSQRTGEYEQYF
TGCGCCAGCAGCCAGCGGACAGGGGAGTACGAGCAGTACTTC
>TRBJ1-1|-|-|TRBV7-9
CASSLSASGPEAFF
TGTGCCAGCAGCTTATCGGCCAGTGGCCCTGAAGCTTTCTTT
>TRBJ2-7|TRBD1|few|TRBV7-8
CASTPGTGGYEQYF
TGTGCCAGCACCCCCGGGACAGGCGGATACGAGCAGTACTTC
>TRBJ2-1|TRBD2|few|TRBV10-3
CAISDPYGTSGINEQFF
TGTGCCATCAGTGACCCCTATGGGACTAGCGGAATCAATGAGCAGTTCTTC
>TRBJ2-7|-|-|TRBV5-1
CASSLQGSRPYEQYF
TGCGCCAGCAGCTTACAGGGTAGCAGGCCCTACGAGCAGTACTTC
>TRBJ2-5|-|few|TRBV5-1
CASSLQAQPQETQYF
TGCGCCAGCAGCTTGCAGGCACAGCCTCAAGAGACCCAGTACTTC
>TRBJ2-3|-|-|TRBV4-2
CASSQDQTGADTQYF
TGTGCCAGCAGCCAAGATCAGACGGGAGCAGATACGCAGTATTTT
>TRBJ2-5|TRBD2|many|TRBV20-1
CSAQAGLPQETQYF
TGCAGTGCGCAGGCGGGACTACCTCAAGAGACCCAGTACTTC
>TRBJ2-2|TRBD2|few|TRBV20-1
CSARDLRAGARKNTGELFF
TGCAGTGCTAGAGACCTCCGAGCGGGAGCGAGGAAGAACACCGGGGAGCTGTTTTTT
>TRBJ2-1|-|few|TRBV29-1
CSVYGHPNPSSSYNEQFF
TGCAGCGTTTACGGACACCCGAACCCATCGAGCTCCTACAATGAGCAGTTCTTC
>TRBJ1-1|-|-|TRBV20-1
CSATGPFNTEAFF
TGCAGTGCTACCGGCCCCTTTAACACTGAAGCTTTCTTT
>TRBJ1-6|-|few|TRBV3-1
CASSQAGNSPLHF
TGTGCCAGCAGCCAAGCTGGTAATTCACCCCTCCACTTT
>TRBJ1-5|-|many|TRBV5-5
CASSSEGYQPQHF
TGTGCCAGCAGCTCCGAGGGGTATCAGCCCCAGCATTTT
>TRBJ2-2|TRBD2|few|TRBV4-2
CASSIQPSGANTGELFF
TGTGCCAGCAGCATCCAACCTAGCGGGGCGAACACCGGGGAGCTGTTTTTT
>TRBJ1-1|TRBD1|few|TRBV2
CASSGSQGRTEAFF
TGTGCCAGCAGTGGTTCACAGGGGAGGACTGAAGCTTTCTTT
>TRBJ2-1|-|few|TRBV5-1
CASSHSSIRDEQFF
TGCGCCAGCAGCCACTCCTCCATTAGAGATGAGCAGTTCTTC
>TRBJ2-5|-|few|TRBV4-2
CASSQGTGTGTQYF
TGTGCCAGCAGCCAAGGTACAGGGACGGGGACCCAGTACTTC
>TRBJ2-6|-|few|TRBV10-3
CATSVGGVDSGANVLTF
TGTGCCACGAGCGTGGGGGGAGTCGACTCTGGGGCCAACGTCCTGACTTTC
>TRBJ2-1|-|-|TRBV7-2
CASSSHLRSYNEQFF
TGTGCCAGCAGCTCCCATCTCCGCTCCTACAATGAGCAGTTCTTC